The clone carrying this T cell receptor (beta chain) has only a few counts. The data derive from a study of blood T cell repertoires in COVID-19. Study-level background: Acute and convalescent COVID-19 specimens originated in the United States, Italy and Spain.

In the original analysis: Estimation of nucleated cell counts relied on the amplification of reference gene primers. The data were produced by immunoSEQ multiplex PCR, yet TCRdb's version contains in-frame clones alone and is incomplete. For V, J and clone size, that table is used; D and trimming come from the DNA. The repertoire holds about 310,000 clones, with about 89% as singletons. This CDR3 contains 14 residues. Germline lookup yields CDR1 SNHLY and CDR2 FYNNEI. With V trimmed by 5 bases and J by 4 bases, 4 bases remained unmatched. The chain has TRBV2 and TRBJ2-5; 10 bases map to TRBD1. The TCR comes from a middle-aged woman who had recovered from COVID-19. Sequencing was carried out using PBMCs or T cells enriched from blood (not recorded which). CDR3 nucleotide sequence: TGTGCCAGCAGTAGTTGGGACAGGGGAGAGACCCAGTACTTC. Protein product: CASSSWDRGETQYF.